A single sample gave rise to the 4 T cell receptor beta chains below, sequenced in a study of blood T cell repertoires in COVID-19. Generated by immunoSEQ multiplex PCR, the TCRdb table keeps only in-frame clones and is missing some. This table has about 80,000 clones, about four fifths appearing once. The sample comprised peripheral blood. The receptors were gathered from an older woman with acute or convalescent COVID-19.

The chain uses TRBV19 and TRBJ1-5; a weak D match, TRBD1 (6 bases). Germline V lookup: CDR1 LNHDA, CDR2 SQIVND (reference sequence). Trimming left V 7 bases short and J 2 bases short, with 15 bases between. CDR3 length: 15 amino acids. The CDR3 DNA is TGTGCCAGTACGACAGGAAGTTATGGCAATCAGCCCCAGCATTTT. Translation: CASTTGSYGNQPQHF.

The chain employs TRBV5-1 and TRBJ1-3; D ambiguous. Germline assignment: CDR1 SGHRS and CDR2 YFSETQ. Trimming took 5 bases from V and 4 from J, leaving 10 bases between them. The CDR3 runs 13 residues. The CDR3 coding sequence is TGCGCCAGCAGGTTAGCCGGCGGAAACACCATATATTTT. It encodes CASRLAGGNTIYF.

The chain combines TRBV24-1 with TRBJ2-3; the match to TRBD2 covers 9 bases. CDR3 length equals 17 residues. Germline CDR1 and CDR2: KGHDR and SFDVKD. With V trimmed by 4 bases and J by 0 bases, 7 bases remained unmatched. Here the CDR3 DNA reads TGTGCCACCAGTGACCGCCCGGCGGGAGGGAGCACAGATACGCAGTATTTT. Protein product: CATSDRPAGGSTDTQYF.

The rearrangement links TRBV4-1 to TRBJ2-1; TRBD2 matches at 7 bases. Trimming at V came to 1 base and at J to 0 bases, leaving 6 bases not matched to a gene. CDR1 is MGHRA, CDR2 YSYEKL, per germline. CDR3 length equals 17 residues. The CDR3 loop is CASSQGLARSSYNEQFF. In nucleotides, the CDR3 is TGCGCCAGCAGCCAAGGACTAGCACGGAGCTCCTACAATGAGCAGTTCTTC.